Each of the 27 T cell receptor beta chains below was sequenced from the same sample in a study of blood T cell repertoires in COVID-19. The data were produced by immunoSEQ multiplex PCR, yet TCRdb's version contains in-frame clones alone and is incomplete. The table shows about 400,000 clones, with nearly 90% occurring only once. Material for sequencing was PBMCs or T cells enriched from blood (not recorded which). The receptors were sampled from a woman between 35 and 50 years old with acute COVID-19.

The chain links TRBV27 to TRBJ1-4; TRBD1 is a possible D gene (5 bases). Germline CDR1 and CDR2: MNHEY and SMNVEV (reference sequence). The CDR3 has 20 amino acids. V was trimmed by 1 base and J by 4 bases, leaving 25 bases between them. The CDR3 DNA is TGTGCCAGCAGTTTATTACGGACACCACAACTGGGCCTGATTAATGAAAAACTGTTTTTT. Residues: CASSLLRTPQLGLINEKLFF.

This sequence joins TRBV6-1 and TRBJ2-7; 11 bases agree with TRBD1. Per the germline V gene, CDR1 is MNHNS and CDR2 is SASEGT. Trimming cost V 2 bases and J 5 bases; bases outside gene matches: 8. This CDR3 has 16 residues. The CDR3 region has the DNA TGTGCCAGCAGTGAATTTTTCGGACAGGGGGCAGACGAGCAGTACTTC. Amino acids: CASSEFFGQGADEQYF.

The chain employs TRBV7-8 and TRBJ2-6; 8 bases align to TRBD1. With 3 bases clipped from V and 2 bases from J, the junction kept 3 bases outside the gene matches. Germline lookup yields CDR1 SGHVS and CDR2 FQNEAQ. The CDR3 contains 16 residues. The CDR3 nucleotides are TGTGCCAGCAGCTTCACAGGGGGAGCTGGGGCCAACGTCCTGACTTTC. As protein: CASSFTGGAGANVLTF.

DNA of the CDR3: TGTGCCACCAGTGACCCCGGACAGGTCGGCGAGCAGTACTTC. It yields the protein CATSDPGQVGEQYF. The chain employs TRBV24-1 and TRBJ2-7; 7 bases match TRBD1. CDR3 length: 14 amino acids. Germline V gene sequence: CDR1 KGHDR, CDR2 SFDVKD. The V segment lost 4 bases and the J segment 6 bases; nucleotides outside the gene matches: 8.

The CDR3 sequence is CASSNRGLYEQYF. CDR3 sequence (DNA): TGTGCCAGCAGCAACAGGGGGCTTTACGAGCAGTACTTC. The J gene is TRBJ2-7, the V gene TRBV27, with 9 positions matching TRBD1. This CDR3 has 13 residues. After removal of 6 bases from V and 4 bases from J, the junction contained 4 bases not matched to a gene. The germline CDR1 and CDR2 sequences are MNHEY and SMNVEV (reference sequence).

The chain combines TRBV6-5 with TRBJ2-5; the D gene is possibly TRBD2 (6 bases). Trimming took off 0 bases at V and 2 bases at J, with 13 bases between the two ends. Germline loops: CDR1 MNHEY, CDR2 SVGAGI. This CDR3 region has 16 residues. The CDR3 DNA reads TGTGCCAGCAGTTACTCGAGTGCGGGAAATCAAGAGACCCAGTACTTC. Protein: CASSYSSAGNQETQYF.

This rearrangement joins TRBV13 to TRBJ1-1; 7 bases line up with TRBD1. Germline trimming cut 5 bases from V and 3 bases from J; bases unmatched to any gene: 15. This CDR3 is 17 amino acids long. Germline V lookup: CDR1 PRHDT, CDR2 FYEKMQ (reference sequence). The DNA for the CDR3 is TGTGCCAGCAGCCCCAGACTGTTGAGGGGGCGTGACACTGAAGCTTTCTTT. Its translation: CASSPRLLRGRDTEAFF.

This clone has more than one count but fewer than ten. J is TRBJ1-1 and V is TRBV5-1, with 9 bases aligning to TRBD1. This CDR3 is 15 amino acids long. J lost 2 bases, V lost 0 bases, and 2 bases had no gene match. Germline values: CDR1 SGHRS, CDR2 YFSETQ. In DNA form, the CDR3 reads TGCGCCAGCAGCTTGGGACAGGGGGAAAACACTGAAGCTTTCTTT. Translated, it gives CASSLGQGENTEAFF.

The chain has TRBV7-2 and TRBJ1-3; 8 nucleotides match TRBD1. With 1 base clipped from V and 0 bases from J, the junction kept 5 bases outside the gene matches. Germline V lookup: CDR1 SGHTA, CDR2 FQGNSA. This CDR3 is 17 amino acids long. The CDR3 here is CASSLVSGQVSGNTIYF. The CDR3 DNA is TGTGCCAGCAGCTTAGTCTCGGGACAGGTCTCTGGAAACACCATATATTTT. The variable domain in full, with the rest retrieved from reference TRBV7-2 and TRBJ1-3, is GAGVSQSPSNKVTEKGKDVELRCDPISGHTALYWYRQSLGQGLEFLIYFQGNSAPDKSGLPSDRFSAERTGGSVSTLTIQRTQQEDSAVYLCASSLVSGQVSGNTIYFGEGSWLTVV.

The chain recombines TRBV2 with TRBJ2-3, with unresolved D. Germline lookup yields CDR1 SNHLY and CDR2 FYNNEI. Trimming stripped 6 bases from V and 0 bases from J, with 10 bases between. The CDR3 is made up of 14 amino acids. The CDR3 sequence: CASSSILSTDTQYF. The CDR3 region has the DNA TGTGCCAGCAGCTCCATACTTAGCACAGATACGCAGTATTTT.

The genes are TRBV4-2 and TRBJ2-1; TRBD2 matches at 9 bases. Germline lookup yields CDR1 LGHNA and CDR2 YNFKEQ. J gave up 10 bases and V 2 bases, and 9 bases lay outside the gene matches. The CDR3 spans 15 residues. Here the CDR3 DNA reads TGTGCCAGCAGCCAAACTCAAGCGGGGGGTTACGAGCAGTTCTTC. This sequence encodes CASSQTQAGGYEQFF.

The chain recombines TRBV7-2 with TRBJ1-2; D ambiguous. This CDR3 has 13 residues. Trimming took off 3 bases at V and 4 bases at J, with 9 bases between the two ends. Germline CDR1 SGHTA, CDR2 FQGNSA. CDR3 amino acids: CASSLKYSYGYTF. CDR3 in DNA: TGTGCCAGCAGCTTGAAATACAGCTATGGCTACACCTTC.

This chain links TRBV19 with TRBJ1-1, with 8 positions matching TRBD1. From germline, CDR1 is LNHDA and CDR2 SQIVND (reference sequence). The CDR3 runs 13 residues. The J segment lost 5 bases and the V segment lost 4 bases, leaving 3 bases of the junction unmatched. The CDR3 nucleotides are TGTGCCAGTAGTAGCAACAGGGGGACTGAAGCTTTCTTT. Encoded protein: CASSSNRGTEAFF.

This rearrangement joins TRBV2 to TRBJ1-2; weak D call: TRBD1 (5 bases). The CDR3 has 12 amino acids. Trimming removed 10 bases at V and 8 bases at J, with 17 bases between. Germline CDR1 SNHLY, CDR2 FYNNEI. CDR3 sequence reads: CATKDRQRGYTF. The CDR3 region has the DNA TGTGCCACCAAAGATAGACAGCGAGGCTACACCTTC.

The chain couples TRBV19 to TRBJ1-4, with 9 positions matching TRBD1. Trimming removed 5 bases from V and 0 bases from J; junction bases left unmatched: 7. The CDR3 is 17 amino acids. Looked up from germline, CDR1 is LNHDA and CDR2 is SQIVND (reference sequence). This CDR3 is CASSPLDRGTTNEKLFF. CDR3 sequence (DNA): TGTGCCAGTAGTCCACTAGACAGGGGGACAACTAATGAAAAACTGTTTTTT.

The CDR3 spells CASSLSGRSGNTIYF. The CDR3 bases are TGTGCCAGCAGCTTGTCAGGGCGCTCTGGAAACACCATATATTTT. This chain uses TRBV5-4 with TRBJ1-3; TRBD1 is a possible D gene (5 bases). CDR3 size: 15 residues. V lost 1 base and J lost 0, with 8 bases in between. Germline V CDR1 and CDR2: SGHNT, YYREEE (reference sequence).

This chain joins TRBV7-6 and TRBJ2-3; tentative D call: TRBD2 (7 bases). The CDR3 totals 16 residues. The ends were cut back, 2 bases at V and 2 bases at J, with 14 bases in the middle. The V gene's germline CDR1 is SGHVS and CDR2 FNYEAQ. The CDR3 reads CASSLSPGGYTDTQYF. As DNA, the CDR3 is TGTGCCAGCAGCTTATCGCCGGGGGGCTACACAGATACGCAGTATTTT.

The chain has TRBV2 and TRBJ2-2; D might be TRBD1 (6 bases). The CDR3 length is 15 residues. V was clipped by 6 bases and J by 1 base, with 12 bases between them. Germline V gives CDR1 SNHLY, CDR2 FYNNEI. The CDR3 DNA follows: TGTGCCAGCAGAACCGGGACACTGAACACCGGGGAGCTGTTTTTT. Translation: CASRTGTLNTGELFF.

V gene TRBV10-3 combines with J gene TRBJ1-5; D is perhaps TRBD1 (6 bases). The germline V gene encodes CDR1 ENHRY and CDR2 SYGVKD. The ends were cut back, 4 bases at V and 1 base at J, with 8 bases in the middle. This CDR3 has 14 amino acids. CDR3 loop: CAISGGQSNQPQHF. The CDR3 DNA reads as TGTGCCATCAGTGGTGGACAGAGCAATCAGCCCCAGCATTTT.

The genes are TRBV19 and TRBJ1-4, with 11 positions matching TRBD1. Germline values: CDR1 LNHDA, CDR2 SQIVND (reference sequence). This CDR3 has 15 amino acids. Losses at the gene ends were 5 bases for V and 7 bases for J; bases not matched to a gene: 6. The CDR3 protein is CASSLTGTGGEKLFF. The DNA of the CDR3 is TGTGCCAGTAGTCTTACCGGGACAGGGGGTGAAAAACTGTTTTTT.

This chain joins TRBV27 and TRBJ1-1; D is perhaps TRBD1 (6 bases). CDR1 and CDR2 from the germline V gene are MNHEY and SMNVEV (reference sequence). V was trimmed by 5 bases and J by 6 bases, leaving 19 bases between them. CDR3 length equals 15 residues. The CDR3 DNA reads as TGTGCCAGCAGTCGAACTTTGGGGGGGCGCGCTGAAGCTTTCTTT. It codes for CASSRTLGGRAEAFF.

V usage is TRBV18 and J usage is TRBJ1-4, with D possibly TRBD1 on 5 matching bases. CDR1 is KGHSH and CDR2 is LQKENI in the germline V gene. CDR3 length equals 15 residues. The V and J ends lost 0 bases and 8 bases respectively, with 13 bases between them. The CDR3 loop reads CASSPPSTGGEKLFF. The CDR3 coding sequence is TGTGCCAGCTCACCACCGTCAACAGGTGGGGAAAAACTGTTTTTT.

The J gene is TRBJ2-3, the V gene TRBV7-8, with 14 bases that match TRBD2. J was trimmed by 5 bases and V by 4 bases; bases with no gene match: 2. CDR3 length equals 15 residues. Germline CDR1 is SGHVS and CDR2 is FQNEAQ. The chain's CDR3 is CASSWGLAGEDTQYF. DNA for the CDR3: TGTGCCAGCAGCTGGGGACTAGCGGGGGAAGATACGCAGTATTTT. Full variable domain (rest looked up from reference TRBV7-8 and TRBJ2-3): GAGVSQSPRYKVAKRGQDVALRCDPISGHVSLFWYQQALGQGPEFLTYFQNEAQLDKSGLPSDRFFAERPEGSVSTLKIQRTQQEDSAVYLCASSWGLAGEDTQYFGPGTRLTVL.

The CDR3, as DNA: TGCAGTGCCAGTCATCGGGTAACCGGGGAGCTGTTTTTT. It codes for CSASHRVTGELFF. V gene TRBV20-1 combines with J gene TRBJ2-2; D call uncertain. The CDR3 is made up of 13 amino acids. Between the trimmed V and J ends, which lost 6 bases and 5 bases, there was a span of 13 bases. Germline assignment: CDR1 DFQATT and CDR2 SNEGSKA (reference sequence).

The V gene is TRBV14, the J gene TRBJ1-1; TRBD1 matches 8 bases. With V trimmed by 2 bases and J by 6 bases, 2 bases remained unmatched. This CDR3 is built from 13 residues. CDR1 SGHDN and CDR2 FVKESK come from the germline V gene. CDR3 sequence: CASSQTGGAEAFF. DNA of the CDR3: TGTGCCAGCAGCCAAACAGGGGGGGCTGAAGCTTTCTTT.

The chain joins TRBV7-9 to TRBJ1-6, with TRBD1 identical over 8 bases. V shed 6 bases and J 7 bases; nucleotides not matched to a gene: 5. The germline V gene has CDR1 SEHNR and CDR2 FQNEAQ (reference sequence). The CDR3 consists of 14 residues. In DNA, the CDR3 is TGTGCCAGCAGGTGGACAGGGACAAATTCACCCCTCCACTTT. Protein: CASRWTGTNSPLHF.

As concerns this clone: The same CDR3 can be traced to other DNA sequences in this sample. The chain links TRBV9 to TRBJ1-2; TRBD1 agrees at 7 bases. The J segment lost 2 bases and the V segment lost 3 bases, leaving 4 bases of the junction unmatched. This CDR3 is 14 amino acids long. Per the germline V gene, CDR1 is SGDLS and CDR2 is YYNGEE. The CDR3 sequence is CASSARQGNYGYTF. DNA for the CDR3: TGTGCCAGCAGCGCTCGACAGGGAAACTATGGCTACACCTTC. The full variable domain, with the rest looked up from reference TRBV9 and TRBJ1-2, is DSGVTQTPKHLITATGQRVTLRCSPRSGDLSVYWYQQSLDQGLQFLIQYYNGEERAKGNILERFSAQQFPDLHSELNLSSLELGDSALYFCASSARQGNYGYTFGSGTRLTVV.